One TCR beta chain is described in this entry. Germline lookup yields CDR1 SGHRS and CDR2 YFSETQ. V was pared by 4 bases and J by 2 bases, with 11 bases of the junction left unmatched. The CDR3 consists of 16 residues. In the CD4+ fraction, cells were divided into CD45RA+ naive and CD45RA-negative memory subsets. Method: immunoSEQ multiplex PCR; TCRdb's copy keeps in-frame clones and lacks some. The table shows a few million clones, with 90% to 95% occurring only once. These data belong to a study of shared clonotypes between healthy human individuals. Study-wide context: Each donor's CD8 memory used one plate, CD8 naive two, each CD4 subset three.

This sequence originates from a man aged 18 to 29 in good health. Some clones in this sample may be carry-over from other donors' samples. What was sequenced was naive CD4+ T cells from PBMCs. Indicated subset: CD45RA+ positively selected. This rearrangement joins TRBV5-1 to TRBJ1-2, with TRBD1 identical over 7 bases. As DNA, the CDR3 is TGCGCCAGCAGCCGAGGACAGGATCGGTTGAACTATGGCTACACCTTC. It yields the protein CASSRGQDRLNYGYTF.